This T cell receptor (beta chain) was sequenced for a study of shared clonotypes between healthy human individuals. Study-wide results and limits: About 4.5% of naive CD4 clonotypes were common to four donors.

V was cut by 0 bases and J by 7 bases, with 6 bases left in between. CDR1 is GTSNPN and CDR2 is SVGIG in the germline V gene (reference sequence). The CDR3 sequence is 11 residues long. Repertoires were generated with immunoSEQ multiplex PCR, while TCRdb's copy carries only in-frame clones and drops some. This sample has around 1.6 million clones, with 98% found just once. A remark on this clone: The antigen is not known.

Free of recent acute infections or vaccinations, the donors were healthy HIV-negative adults. CD4+ cell separation produced CD45RA+ naive and CD45RA-negative memory subsets. What was sequenced was naive CD4+ T cells sorted from blood. The sample's subset: CD45RA+ positively selected. This receptor was obtained from a man younger than 45 in good health. V gene TRBV30 combines with J gene TRBJ1-2; no clear D gene. For the CDR3, the DNA is TGTGCCTGGAGTGTAATAAGTGGCTACACCTTC. Translation: CAWSVISGYTF.